This T cell receptor (beta chain) was obtained from a study of blood T cell repertoires in COVID-19. In the study overall: Researchers got acute and convalescent COVID-19 samples from the United States, Italy and Spain. Sources were T cells, B-cell-depleted T cells, or PBMCs; the material itself was cDNA or gDNA.

Authors' processing steps: Reference gene primer amplification in the assay estimated nucleated cell counts. The table came from immunoSEQ multiplex PCR; TCRdb's copy has only in-frame clones and leaves some out. V and J calls and clone size are copied from that table; D and trimming were computed from the DNA. The repertoire includes 150,000 to 200,000 clones, 80% to 90% of them detected once, and 7.5% to 10% sits in the top ten. The germline CDR1 and CDR2 sequences are KGHSY and FQNENV. Trimming shortened V by 3 bases and J by 3 bases, and 15 bases separated the two germline ends. The CDR3 has 15 amino acids.

V is TRBV16 and J is TRBJ2-7; D is perhaps TRBD1 (6 bases). The clonotype was recovered from a man over 45 with active or convalescent COVID-19. The sequencing sample was made of peripheral blood. The CDR3 sequence is CASSQNTGTRYEQYF. CDR3 DNA: TGTGCCAGCAGCCAGAATACAGGGACGCGCTACGAGCAGTACTTC.